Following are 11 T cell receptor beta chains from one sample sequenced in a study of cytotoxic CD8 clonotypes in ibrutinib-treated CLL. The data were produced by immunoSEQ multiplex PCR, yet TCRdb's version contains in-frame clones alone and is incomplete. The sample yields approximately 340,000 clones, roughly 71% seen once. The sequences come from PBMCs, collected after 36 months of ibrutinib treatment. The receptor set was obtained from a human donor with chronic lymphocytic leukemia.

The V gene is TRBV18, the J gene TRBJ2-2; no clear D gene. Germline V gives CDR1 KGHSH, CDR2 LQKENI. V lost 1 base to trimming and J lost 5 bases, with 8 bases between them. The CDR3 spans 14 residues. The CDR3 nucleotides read TGTGCCAGCTCACCACAATGGGTTACCGGGGAGCTGTTTTTT. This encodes CASSPQWVTGELFF.

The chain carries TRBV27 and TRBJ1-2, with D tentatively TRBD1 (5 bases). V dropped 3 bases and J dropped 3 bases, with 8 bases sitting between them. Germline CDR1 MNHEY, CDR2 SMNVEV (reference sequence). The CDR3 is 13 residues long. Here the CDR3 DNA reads TGTGCCAGCAGTTTCCACAGGTACTATGGCTACACCTTC. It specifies CASSFHRYYGYTF.

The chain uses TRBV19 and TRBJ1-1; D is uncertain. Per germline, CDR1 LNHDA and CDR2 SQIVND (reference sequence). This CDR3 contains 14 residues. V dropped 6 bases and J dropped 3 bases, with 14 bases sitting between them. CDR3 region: CASRASPRDTEAFF. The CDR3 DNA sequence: TGTGCCAGTAGAGCATCTCCGAGGGACACTGAAGCTTTCTTT.

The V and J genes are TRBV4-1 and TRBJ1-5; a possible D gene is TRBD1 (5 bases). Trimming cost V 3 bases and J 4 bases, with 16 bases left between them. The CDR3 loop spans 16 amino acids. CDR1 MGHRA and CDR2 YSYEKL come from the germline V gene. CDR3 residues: CASSHQGWEKNQPQHF. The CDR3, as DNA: TGCGCCAGCAGCCATCAGGGTTGGGAAAAAAATCAGCCCCAGCATTTT.

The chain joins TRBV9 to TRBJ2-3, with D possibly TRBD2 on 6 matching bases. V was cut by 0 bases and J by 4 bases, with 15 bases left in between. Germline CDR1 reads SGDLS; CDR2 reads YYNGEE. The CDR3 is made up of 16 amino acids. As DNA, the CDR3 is TGTGCCAGCAGCGTAGAAGGCGGGACCTTATCAGATACGCAGTATTTT. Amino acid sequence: CASSVEGGTLSDTQYF.

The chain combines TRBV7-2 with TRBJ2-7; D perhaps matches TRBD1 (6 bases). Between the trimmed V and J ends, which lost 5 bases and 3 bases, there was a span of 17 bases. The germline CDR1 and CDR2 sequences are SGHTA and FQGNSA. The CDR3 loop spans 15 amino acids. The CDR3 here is CASSVNQGLFYEQYF. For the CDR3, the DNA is TGTGCCAGCAGCGTTAACCAGGGGTTGTTCTACGAGCAGTACTTC.

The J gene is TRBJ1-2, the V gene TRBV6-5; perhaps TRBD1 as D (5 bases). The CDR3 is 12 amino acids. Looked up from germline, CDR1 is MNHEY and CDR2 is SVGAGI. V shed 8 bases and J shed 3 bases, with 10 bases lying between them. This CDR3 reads CASLGPYYGYTF. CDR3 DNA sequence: TGTGCCAGCTTGGGACCTTACTATGGCTACACCTTC.

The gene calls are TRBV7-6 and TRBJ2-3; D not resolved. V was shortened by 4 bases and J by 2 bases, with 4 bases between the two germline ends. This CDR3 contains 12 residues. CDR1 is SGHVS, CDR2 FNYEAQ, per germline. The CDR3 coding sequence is TGTGCCAGCAGCTCGAACACAGATACGCAGTATTTT. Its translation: CASSSNTDTQYF.

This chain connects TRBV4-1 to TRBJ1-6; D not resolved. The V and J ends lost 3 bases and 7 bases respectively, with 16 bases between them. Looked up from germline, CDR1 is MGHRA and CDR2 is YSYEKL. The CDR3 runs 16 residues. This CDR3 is CASSQFLVGSNSPLHF. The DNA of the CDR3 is TGCGCCAGCAGCCAGTTTCTCGTGGGGTCGAATTCACCCCTCCACTTT.

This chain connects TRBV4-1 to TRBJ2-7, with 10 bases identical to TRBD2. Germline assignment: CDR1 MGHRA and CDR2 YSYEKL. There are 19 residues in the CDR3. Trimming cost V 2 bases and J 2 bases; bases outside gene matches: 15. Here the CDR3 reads CASSQRAGALAGGTYEQYF. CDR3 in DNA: TGCGCCAGCAGCCAACGGGCAGGGGCCTTAGCGGGGGGAACCTACGAGCAGTACTTC.

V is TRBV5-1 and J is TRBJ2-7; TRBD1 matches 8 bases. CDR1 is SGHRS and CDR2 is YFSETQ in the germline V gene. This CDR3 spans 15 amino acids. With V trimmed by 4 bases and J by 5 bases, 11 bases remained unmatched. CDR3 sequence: CASSTLQGARDEQYF. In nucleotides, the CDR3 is TGCGCCAGCAGCACTCTTCAGGGGGCGCGTGACGAGCAGTACTTC.